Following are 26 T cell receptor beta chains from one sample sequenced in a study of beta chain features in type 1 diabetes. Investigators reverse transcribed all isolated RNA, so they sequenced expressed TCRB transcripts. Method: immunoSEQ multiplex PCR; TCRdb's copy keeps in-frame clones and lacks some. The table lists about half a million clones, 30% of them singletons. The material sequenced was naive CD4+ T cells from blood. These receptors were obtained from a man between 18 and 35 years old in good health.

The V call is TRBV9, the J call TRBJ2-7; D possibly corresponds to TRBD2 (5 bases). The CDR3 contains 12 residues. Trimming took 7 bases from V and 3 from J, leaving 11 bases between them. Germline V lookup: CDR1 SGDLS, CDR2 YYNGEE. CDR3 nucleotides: TGTGCCAGCCGGGGAGACTACTACGAGCAGTACTTC. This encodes CASRGDYYEQYF.

The CDR3 is CSVEDPGAESYNEQFF. Here the CDR3 DNA reads TGCAGCGTTGAAGATCCCGGAGCGGAATCCTACAATGAGCAGTTCTTC. The gene calls are TRBV29-1 and TRBJ2-1; possible D gene TRBD2, 5 bases. Looked up from germline, CDR1 is SQVTM and CDR2 is ANQGSEA. Trimming stripped 0 bases from V and 1 base from J, with 13 bases between. The CDR3 extends over 16 amino acids.

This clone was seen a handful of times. CDR3: CASSQGQGDYEQYF. The CDR3 region has the DNA TGTGCCAGCAGCCAAGGACAGGGCGACTACGAGCAGTACTTC. The gene calls are TRBV9 and TRBJ2-7; 8 bases agree with TRBD1. This CDR3 is 14 amino acids long. V was clipped by 4 bases and J by 3 bases; unmatched bases: 6. Looked up from germline, CDR1 is SGDLS and CDR2 is YYNGEE. The full variable domain, completed using reference TRBV9 and TRBJ2-7, is DSGVTQTPKHLITATGQRVTLRCSPRSGDLSVYWYQQSLDQGLQFLIQYYNGEERAKGNILERFSAQQFPDLHSELNLSSLELGDSALYFCASSQGQGDYEQYFGPGTRLTVT.

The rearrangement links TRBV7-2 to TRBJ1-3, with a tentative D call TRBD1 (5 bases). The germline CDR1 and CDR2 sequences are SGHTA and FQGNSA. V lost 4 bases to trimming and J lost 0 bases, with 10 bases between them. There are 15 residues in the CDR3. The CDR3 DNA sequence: TGTGCCAGCAGCTCCCGGGACTTCTCTGGAAACACCATATATTTT. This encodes CASSSRDFSGNTIYF.

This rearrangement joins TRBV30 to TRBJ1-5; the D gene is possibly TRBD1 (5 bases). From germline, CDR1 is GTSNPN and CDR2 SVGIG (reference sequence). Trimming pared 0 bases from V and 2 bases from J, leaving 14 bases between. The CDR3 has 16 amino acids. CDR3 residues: CAWSVRSKGGNQPQHF. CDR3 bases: TGTGCCTGGAGTGTAAGGTCTAAAGGGGGCAATCAGCCCCAGCATTTT. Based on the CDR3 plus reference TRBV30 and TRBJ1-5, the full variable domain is SQTIHQWPATLVQPVGSPLSLECTVEGTSNPNLYWYRQAAGRGLQLLFYSVGIGQISSEVPQNLSASRPQDRQFILSSKKLLLSDSGFYLCAWSVRSKGGNQPQHFGDGTRLSIL.

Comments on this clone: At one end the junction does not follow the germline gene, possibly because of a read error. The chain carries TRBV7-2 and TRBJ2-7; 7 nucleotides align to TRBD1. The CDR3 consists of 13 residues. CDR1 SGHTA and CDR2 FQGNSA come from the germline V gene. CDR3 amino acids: CASSRGQSSEQYF. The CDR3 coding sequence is TGTGCCAGCAGCCGGGGACAGTCCTCCGAGCAGTACTTC.

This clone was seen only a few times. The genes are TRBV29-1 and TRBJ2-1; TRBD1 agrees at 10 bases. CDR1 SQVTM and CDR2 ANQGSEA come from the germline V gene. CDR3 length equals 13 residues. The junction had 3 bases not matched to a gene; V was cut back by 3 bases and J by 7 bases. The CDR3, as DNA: TGCAGCGTTGAGCGGGACAGGGGAAATGAGCAGTTCTTC. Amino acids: CSVERDRGNEQFF.

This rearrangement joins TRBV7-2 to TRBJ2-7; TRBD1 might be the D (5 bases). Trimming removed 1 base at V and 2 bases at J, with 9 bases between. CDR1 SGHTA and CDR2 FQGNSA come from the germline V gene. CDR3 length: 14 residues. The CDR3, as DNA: TGTGCCAGCAGCTTAGAAGGACAAACCTACGAGCAGTACTTC. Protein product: CASSLEGQTYEQYF.

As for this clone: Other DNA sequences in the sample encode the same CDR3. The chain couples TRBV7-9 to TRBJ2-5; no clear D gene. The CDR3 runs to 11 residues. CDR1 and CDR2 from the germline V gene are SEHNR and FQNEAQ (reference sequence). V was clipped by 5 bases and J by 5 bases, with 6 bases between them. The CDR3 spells CASSPQETQYF. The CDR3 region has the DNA TGTGCCAGCAGCCCCCAGGAGACCCAGTACTTC.

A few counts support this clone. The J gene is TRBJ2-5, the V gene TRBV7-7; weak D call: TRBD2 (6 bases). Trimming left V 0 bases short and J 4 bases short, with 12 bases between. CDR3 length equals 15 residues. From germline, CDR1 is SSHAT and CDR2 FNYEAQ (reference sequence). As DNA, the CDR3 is TGTGCCAGCAGCTTAGCCGGGAGTAGCGGAGAGACCCAGTACTTC. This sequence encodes CASSLAGSSGETQYF. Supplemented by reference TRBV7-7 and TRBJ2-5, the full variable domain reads GAGVSQSPRYKVTKRGQDVTLRCDPISSHATLYWYQQALGQGPEFLTYFNYEAQPDKSGLPSDRFSAERPEGSISTLTIQRTEQRDSAMYRCASSLAGSSGETQYFGPGTRLLVL.

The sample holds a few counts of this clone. CDR3 bases: TGTGCCAGCAGCGTCGACACTGAAGCTTTCTTT. This gives the protein CASSVDTEAFF. The V and J genes are TRBV2 and TRBJ1-1; no clear D. Trimming took off 6 bases at V and 3 bases at J, with 5 bases between the two ends. Germline CDR1 SNHLY, CDR2 FYNNEI. CDR3 size: 11 residues. The complete variable domain, with remaining parts taken from reference TRBV2 and TRBJ1-1, reads EPEVTQTPSHQVTQMGQEVILRCVPISNHLYFYWYRQILGQKVEFLVSFYNNEISEKSEIFDDQFSVERPDGSNFTLKIRSTKLEDSAMYFCASSVDTEAFFGQGTRLTVV.

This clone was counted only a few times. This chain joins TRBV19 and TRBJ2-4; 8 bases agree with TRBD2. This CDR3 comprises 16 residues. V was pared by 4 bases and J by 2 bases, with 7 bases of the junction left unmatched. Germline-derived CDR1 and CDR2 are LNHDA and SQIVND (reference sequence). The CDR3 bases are TGTGCCAGTAGTACTGGACTAGCTGGGTCCAAAAACATTCAGTACTTC. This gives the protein CASSTGLAGSKNIQYF.

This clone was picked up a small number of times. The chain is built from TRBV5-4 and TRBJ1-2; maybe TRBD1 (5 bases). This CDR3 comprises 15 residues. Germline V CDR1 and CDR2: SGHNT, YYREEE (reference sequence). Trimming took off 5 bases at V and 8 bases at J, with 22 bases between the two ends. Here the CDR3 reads CASRPFQGRSSGYTF. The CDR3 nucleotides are TGTGCCAGCAGGCCCTTTCAGGGCAGGAGTTCCGGCTACACCTTC. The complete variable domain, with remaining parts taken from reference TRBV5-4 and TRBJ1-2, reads ETGVTQSPTHLIKTRGQQVTLRCSSQSGHNTVSWYQQALGQGPQFIFQYYREEENGRGNFPPRFSGLQFPNYSSELNVNALELDDSALYLCASRPFQGRSSGYTFGSGTRLTVV.

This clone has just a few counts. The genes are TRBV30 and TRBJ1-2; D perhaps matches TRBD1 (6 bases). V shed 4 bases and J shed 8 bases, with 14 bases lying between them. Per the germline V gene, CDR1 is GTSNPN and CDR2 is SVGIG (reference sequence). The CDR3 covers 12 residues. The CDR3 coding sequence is TGTGCCTGGACAGGGGCGAGGTACGGCTACACCTTC. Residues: CAWTGARYGYTF.

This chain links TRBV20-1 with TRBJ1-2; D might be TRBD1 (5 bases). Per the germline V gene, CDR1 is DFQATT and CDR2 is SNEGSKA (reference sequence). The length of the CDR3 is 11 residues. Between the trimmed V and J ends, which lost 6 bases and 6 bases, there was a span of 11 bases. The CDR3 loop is CSADRGDGYTF. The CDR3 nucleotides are TGCAGTGCCGACCGGGGGGATGGCTACACCTTC.

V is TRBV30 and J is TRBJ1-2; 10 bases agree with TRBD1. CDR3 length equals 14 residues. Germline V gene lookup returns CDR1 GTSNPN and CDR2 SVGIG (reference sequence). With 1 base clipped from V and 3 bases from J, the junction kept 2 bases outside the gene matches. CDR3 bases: TGTGCCTGGAGTGCGGACAGGGGGTACTATGGCTACACCTTC. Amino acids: CAWSADRGYYGYTF.

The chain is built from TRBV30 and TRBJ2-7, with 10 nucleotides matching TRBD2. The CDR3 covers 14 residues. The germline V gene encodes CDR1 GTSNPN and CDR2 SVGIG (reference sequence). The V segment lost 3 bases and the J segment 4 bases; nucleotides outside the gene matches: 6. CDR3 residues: CAWSPLAGRYEQYF. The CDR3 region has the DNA TGTGCCTGGAGCCCACTAGCGGGAAGGTACGAGCAGTACTTC.

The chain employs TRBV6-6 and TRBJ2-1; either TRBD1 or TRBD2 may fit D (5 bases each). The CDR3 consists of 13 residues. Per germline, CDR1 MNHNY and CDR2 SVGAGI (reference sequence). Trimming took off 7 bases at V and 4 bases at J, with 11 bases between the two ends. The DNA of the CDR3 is TGTGCCAGCACCCCGGGACGGTACAATGAGCAGTTCTTC. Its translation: CASTPGRYNEQFF.

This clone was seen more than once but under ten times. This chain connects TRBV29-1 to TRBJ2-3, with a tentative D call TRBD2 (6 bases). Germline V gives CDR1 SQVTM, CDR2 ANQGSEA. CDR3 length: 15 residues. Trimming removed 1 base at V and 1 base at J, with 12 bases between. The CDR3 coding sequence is TGCAGCGTTGAAGTTGCGGCTAGCGGCACAGATACGCAGTATTTT. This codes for CSVEVAASGTDTQYF.

In DNA, the CDR3 is TGTGCCTGGAGTGTAAACAGGCTACAAGAGACCCAGTACTTC. It specifies CAWSVNRLQETQYF. This chain connects TRBV30 to TRBJ2-5, with D possibly matching TRBD1 (5 bases). The V end lost 0 bases, the J end lost 2 bases, and 10 bases lay between the germline ends. Looked up from germline, CDR1 is GTSNPN and CDR2 is SVGIG (reference sequence). The CDR3 consists of 14 residues.

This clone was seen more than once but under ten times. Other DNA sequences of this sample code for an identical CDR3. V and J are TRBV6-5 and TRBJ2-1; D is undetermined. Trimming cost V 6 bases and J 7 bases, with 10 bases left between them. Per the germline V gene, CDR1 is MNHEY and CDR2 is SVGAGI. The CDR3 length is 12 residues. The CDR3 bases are TGTGCCAGCAGCCGACTCGGTAATGAGCAGTTCTTC. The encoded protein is CASSRLGNEQFF.

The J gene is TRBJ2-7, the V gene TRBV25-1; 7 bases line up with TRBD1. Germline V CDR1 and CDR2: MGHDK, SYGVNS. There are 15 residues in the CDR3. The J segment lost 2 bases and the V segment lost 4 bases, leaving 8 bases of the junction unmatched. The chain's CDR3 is CASSGGTVSAYEQYF. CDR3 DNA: TGTGCCAGCAGTGGGGGGACAGTCTCGGCCTACGAGCAGTACTTC.

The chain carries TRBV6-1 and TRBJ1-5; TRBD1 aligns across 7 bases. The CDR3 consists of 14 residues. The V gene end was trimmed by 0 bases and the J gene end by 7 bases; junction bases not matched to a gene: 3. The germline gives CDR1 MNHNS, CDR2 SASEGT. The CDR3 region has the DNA TGTGCCAGCAGTGAAGCCCAGGGGGGCCAGCCCCAGCATTTT. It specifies CASSEAQGGQPQHF.

CDR3: CSVASGGGTGYTF. The CDR3 DNA reads TGCAGCGTTGCGTCGGGAGGGGGCACTGGCTACACCTTC. The genes are TRBV29-1 and TRBJ1-2, with 7 positions matching TRBD1. After removal of 4 bases from V and 7 bases from J, the junction contained 9 bases not matched to a gene. The length of the CDR3 is 13 residues. In germline, CDR1 is SQVTM, CDR2 ANQGSEA.

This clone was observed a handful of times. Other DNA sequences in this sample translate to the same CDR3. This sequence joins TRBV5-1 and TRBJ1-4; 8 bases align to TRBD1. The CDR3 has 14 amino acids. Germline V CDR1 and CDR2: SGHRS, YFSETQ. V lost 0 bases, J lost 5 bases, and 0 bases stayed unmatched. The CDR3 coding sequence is TGCGCCAGCAGCTTGGGACAGGGGAATGAAAAACTGTTTTTT. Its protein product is CASSLGQGNEKLFF.

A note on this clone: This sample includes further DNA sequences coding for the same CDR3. CDR3 nucleotide sequence: TGTGCCTGGAGTGTACGTGTGGGCACTGAAGCTTTCTTT. As protein: CAWSVRVGTEAFF. This chain uses TRBV30 with TRBJ1-1; D unclear. Germline CDR1 GTSNPN, CDR2 SVGIG (reference sequence). The CDR3 is 13 amino acids. The V end lost 0 bases, the J end lost 4 bases, and 9 bases lay between the germline ends.